What follows is one T cell receptor (beta chain) and its context. RNA transcripts provided the template for amplifying TCR beta CDR3 regions. The workflow started with a first-round RT-PCR run with HTBI primers and then moved on to a second-round multiplex PCR. TCRdb ran MiXCR on the multiplex PCR reads and lists one entry per CDR3 protein. The table records 650,000 to 900,000 distinct CDR3 sequences, 35% to 50% of them present only once. The record originates from a study of Graves' ophthalmopathy and Graves' hyperthyroidism. Germline V gene sequence: CDR1 SEHNR, CDR2 FQNEAQ (reference sequence). This CDR3 contains 15 residues. Trimming shortened V by 5 bases and J by 2 bases, and 15 bases separated the two germline ends.

The rearrangement links TRBV7-9 to TRBJ1-1; a possible D gene is TRBD1 (5 bases). This receptor was identified in an adult man with Graves' ophthalmopathy. Source material: peripheral blood. DNA for the CDR3: TGTGCCAGCAGCCTTCTTGGGGCCGCCAACACTGAAGCTTTCTTT. As protein: CASSLLGAANTEAFF.